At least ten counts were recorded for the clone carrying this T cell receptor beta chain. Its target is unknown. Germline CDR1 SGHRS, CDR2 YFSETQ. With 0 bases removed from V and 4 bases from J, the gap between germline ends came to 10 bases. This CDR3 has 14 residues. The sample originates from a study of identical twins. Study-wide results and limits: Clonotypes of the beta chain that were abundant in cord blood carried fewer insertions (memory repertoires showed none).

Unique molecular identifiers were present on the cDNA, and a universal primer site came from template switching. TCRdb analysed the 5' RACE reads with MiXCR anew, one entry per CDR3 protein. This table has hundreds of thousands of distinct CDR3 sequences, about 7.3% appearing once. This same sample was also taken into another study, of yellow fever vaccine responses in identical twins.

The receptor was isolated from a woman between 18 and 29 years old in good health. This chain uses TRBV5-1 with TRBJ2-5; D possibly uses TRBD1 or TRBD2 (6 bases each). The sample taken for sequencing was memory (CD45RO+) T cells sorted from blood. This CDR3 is CASSLVRGGETQYF. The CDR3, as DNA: TGCGCCAGCAGCTTGGTCAGGGGAGGAGAGACCCAGTACTTC.